This TCR beta chain was retrieved from a study of T cell responses to AZD1222 COVID-19 vaccine. Study observations and caveats: White British donors predominated, females outnumbered males, and clonal diversity was possibly underestimated. Across spike, vaccine-associated CD4 TCRs were found, dominant at 160-218 and 743-854. Increases in Spike-specific TCR breadth and depth were seen after two AZD1222 doses.

Assay used: immunoSEQ multiplex PCR; TCRdb lists only in-frame clones, some missing. Among approximately 93,000 clones, more than 70% were seen once, and the ten largest hold roughly 5%. The CDR3 is 12 residues long. V lost 6 bases and J lost 3, with 9 bases in between. Germline V CDR1 and CDR2: MNHEY, SVGEGT. Regarding this clone: Its target is unknown.

The receptor was derived from an adult who received the AZD1222 COVID-19 vaccine. The rearrangement uses TRBV6-2 or TRBV6-3 and TRBJ2-7; D is possibly TRBD2 (5 bases). Here the sequenced sample was peripheral blood, taken 28 days after the second AZD1222 dose. The DNA of the CDR3 is TGTGCCAGCAGCCCCCGGGACTACGAGCAGTACTTC. It translates to CASSPRDYEQYF.